The clone carrying this TCR beta chain was counted between two and nine times. Its antigen remains unknown. Exclusions: uncontrolled infection, other autoimmune disease, pregnancy, lactation. Diagnoses were established using clinical symptoms, serum thyroxine and TRAb, thyroid ultrasound and orbital computed tomography. The sample is drawn from a study of T cells in Graves' hyperthyroidism and ophthalmopathy. About the research overall: Pretreatment peripheral blood was obtained at initial diagnosis.

V was clipped by 5 bases and J by 5 bases; unmatched bases: 19. The CDR3 is 19 amino acids. The germline V gene encodes CDR1 SGHTA and CDR2 FQGNSA. TCR beta CDR3 regions were amplified from RNA transcripts. The study used the HTBI primer set for a first-round RT-PCR of the TCR CDR3. TCRdb processed the multiplex PCR reads anew with MiXCR; each CDR3 protein has one entry. This sample yields about 130,000 distinct CDR3 sequences, of which around 20% are seen a single time; over 60% belongs to the top ten. The study's findings and limits: Clonotypes that were expanded in thyroid above 0.001 mostly appeared in blood too.

This chain joins TRBV7-2 and TRBJ2-2; 8 nucleotides agree with TRBD1. This sequence originates from a woman in her forties or fifties with Graves' hyperthyroidism that later progressed to Graves' ophthalmopathy. The sample comprised blood. The CDR3, as DNA: TGTGCCAGCAGCCCCTATCGCCCTGGGACAGGTAGTGGGACCGGGGAGCTGTTTTTT. Protein sequence: CASSPYRPGTGSGTGELFF.